A selection of T cell receptor beta chains follows, all from one sample in a study of vaccination and CD4 T cells after COVID-19. These TCRs' antigens remain unknown. TCRdb processed the PCR reads anew with MiXCR; each CDR3 protein has one entry. Of more than 3,500 distinct CDR3 sequences in the sample, about two fifths were seen once. Material: CD4+ T cells from blood, cultured in vitro, obtained after SARS-CoV-2 vaccination. The source of these receptors is a human donor who had recovered from COVID-19. Both conserved end residues are part of each CDR3. The order of the fields is V gene, J gene, CDR3 protein.

TRBV20-1	TRBJ2-3	CSARASRFVSGGTDTQYF
TRBV19	TRBJ1-5	CASSVSTNNQPQHF
TRBV27	TRBJ2-7	CASSLRPGSSYEQYF
TRBV6-2/TRBV6-3	TRBJ2-2	CAGSGGRDTGELFF
TRBV7-9	TRBJ1-4	CALQGASGEKLFF
TRBV6-5	TRBJ2-7	CASSSRGDSYEQYF
TRBV19	TRBJ2-1	CASTKRGGLSNEQFF
TRBV28	TRBJ2-7	CASRITGTSGYEQYF
TRBV24-1	TRBJ2-3	CASQRSGTDTQYF
TRBV11-3	TRBJ1-2	CASSLSWGHNYGYTF
TRBV2	TRBJ2-2	CASSEGGTGELFF
TRBV15	TRBJ1-4	CATSREAREKLFF
TRBV7-2	TRBJ1-3	CASSPQDGLSGNTIYF
TRBV6-1	TRBJ1-2	CASRAPDRIYYGYTF
TRBV20-1	TRBJ2-1	CSARPLAGDHGEQFF
TRBV28	TRBJ2-3	CASSSLGTDTDTQYF
TRBV6-1	TRBJ1-1	CASTTFPGTLAFF
TRBV5-4	TRBJ1-1	CASSPTQGARTEAFF
TRBV10-1	TRBJ2-7	CASGPSGQGYEQYF
TRBV2	TRBJ1-2	CASKDTGVWGYTF
TRBV29-1	TRBJ1-1	CSASGEGNTEAFF
TRBV27	TRBJ1-2	CASSLRDRASYTF
TRBV24-1	TRBJ2-3	CATSDSIGGNTQYF
TRBV2	TRBJ1-1	CASSEAGTPNTGAFF
TRBV29-1	TRBJ2-7	CSVETGGYEQYF
TRBV3-1	TRBJ2-7	CASSPRSVAATYEQYF
TRBV29-1	TRBJ1-2	CSVFAEEYGYTF
TRBV27	TRBJ1-1	CASSYRGGTEAFF
TRBV20-1	TRBJ1-1	CSARDRSSTEAFF
TRBV6-1	TRBJ1-2	CASIVGTGAAQGYTF
TRBV7-6	TRBJ1-6	CASSPTTGNLNSPLHF
TRBV19	TRBJ2-7	CASSPGQGAYEQYF
TRBV7-2	TRBJ1-1	CASSSTAGTEAFF
TRBV25-1	TRBJ2-5	CASSEYRTGQETQYF
TRBV20-1	TRBJ2-1	CSARWSSYNEQFF
TRBV7-2	TRBJ2-7	CASSLVTYEQYF
TRBV10-2	TRBJ1-1	CASSESREAFF
TRBV28	TRBJ2-6	CASSISGQGGLGANVLTF
TRBV21-1	TRBJ1-3	CASSWEAGKGNTIYF
TRBV19	TRBJ1-2	CASRQGYGYTF
TRBV7-9	TRBJ2-1	CASSLAGLEGFYNEQFF